A single sample is the source of the 2 T cell receptor beta chains below, sequenced in a study of T cells in localized non-small cell lung cancer. The method was immunoSEQ multiplex PCR; TCRdb's version includes in-frame clones alone and lacks a portion of them. This sample has over 800 clones, with 15% to 25% found just once. Sequences were derived from normal lung tissue next to the tumor, sampled before any cancer treatment. These receptors all come from a male donor at least 60 years old with stage II squamous cell lung carcinoma.

In this sample, this clone turned up a few times. The chain combines TRBV18 with TRBJ2-1; D uncertain. V was cut by 3 bases and J by 0 bases, with 15 bases left in between. The germline V gene encodes CDR1 KGHSH and CDR2 LQKENI. The CDR3 is 17 amino acids. The CDR3 spells CASSPQNSFGSYNEQFF. The CDR3 DNA reads as TGTGCCAGCTCACCGCAGAACAGTTTCGGCTCCTACAATGAGCAGTTCTTC. The full variable domain, its missing parts supplied by reference TRBV18 and TRBJ2-1, is NAGVMQNPRHLVRRRGQEARLRCSPMKGHSHVYWYRQLPEEGLKFMVYLQKENIIDESGMPKERFSAEFPKEGPSILRIQQVVRGDSAAYFCASSPQNSFGSYNEQFFGPGTRLTVL.

V is TRBV19 and J is TRBJ1-3; 8 bases line up with TRBD1. There are 14 residues in the CDR3. J was trimmed by 5 bases and V by 4 bases; bases with no gene match: 4. Germline lookup yields CDR1 LNHDA and CDR2 SQIVND (reference sequence). CDR3 DNA: TGTGCCAGTAGTAACCAGGGGGCAAGAAACACCATATATTTT. Translated, it gives CASSNQGARNTIYF.